This TCR beta chain was identified during a study of identical twins. TCRdb independently ran MiXCR on the 5' RACE reads; one entry per CDR3 protein. Altogether around 960,000 distinct CDR3 sequences are present, 12% being singletons, with the ten largest covering roughly 1.5%. The germline V gene encodes CDR1 MDHEN and CDR2 SYDVKM. V was pared by 8 bases and J by 7 bases, with 6 bases of the junction left unmatched. This CDR3 contains 13 residues. Separately, the same data were catalogued under a study of yellow fever vaccine responses in identical twins.

The rearrangement joins TRBV28 to TRBJ2-3, with 10 positions matching TRBD2. This receptor was taken from a woman under 30 in good health. Sequenced sample: PBMCs. The CDR3 loop is CASQSGRANTQYF. The CDR3 DNA is TGTGCCAGCCAGAGCGGGAGGGCCAATACGCAGTATTTT.